This TCR beta chain was sequenced for a study of cytomegalovirus exposure and HLA in healthy donors. This CDR3 region has 14 residues. Trimming left V 4 bases short and J 2 bases short, with 12 bases between. Germline loops: CDR1 SGHTA, CDR2 FQGNSA. This PCR relied on a set of 60 Vbeta primers and 13 Jbeta primers. In the original analysis: Later work found about 80 million unique TCR beta chains, with approximately 12 million shared. Repertoires were generated with immunoSEQ multiplex PCR, while TCRdb's copy carries only in-frame clones and drops some. That table is the source of V, J and clone size, and D and trimming were worked out from the DNA. Among some 98,000 clones listed, more than 65% were seen once.

This chain links TRBV7-2 with TRBJ2-7; no definite D call. The TCR comes from a human donor in good health. Sequenced input: PBMCs. In DNA, the CDR3 is TGTGCCAGCAGCTCCGACTCCCCCCCCTACGAGCAGTACTTC. Translated, it gives CASSSDSPPYEQYF.